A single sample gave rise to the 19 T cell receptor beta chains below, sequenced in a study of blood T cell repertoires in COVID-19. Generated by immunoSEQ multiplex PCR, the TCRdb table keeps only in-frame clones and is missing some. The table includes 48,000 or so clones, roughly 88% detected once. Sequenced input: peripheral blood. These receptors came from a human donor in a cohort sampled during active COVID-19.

In DNA, the CDR3 is TGTGCCAGCTCACCCTCGGTCCCCGCGAACACCGGGGAGCTGTTTTTT. Amino acid sequence: CASSPSVPANTGELFF. The chain uses TRBV18 and TRBJ2-2; D unresolved. Germline-derived CDR1 and CDR2 are KGHSH and LQKENI. The CDR3 runs 16 residues. Trimming removed 3 bases from V and 0 bases from J, with 11 bases in between.

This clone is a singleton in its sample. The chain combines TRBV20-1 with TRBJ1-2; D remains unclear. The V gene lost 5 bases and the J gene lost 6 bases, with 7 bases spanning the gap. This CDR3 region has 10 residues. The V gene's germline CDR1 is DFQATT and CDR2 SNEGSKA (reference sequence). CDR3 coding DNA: TGCAGTGCTTCGGAGGATGGCTACACCTTC. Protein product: CSASEDGYTF.

CDR3 bases: TGTGCCACCAGTGATCCGTCGGGGAGCAATCAGCCCCAGCATTTT. Residues: CATSDPSGSNQPQHF. The chain uses TRBV24-1 and TRBJ1-5; D is unresolved. Trimming took 3 bases from V and 1 from J, leaving 9 bases between them. The germline gives CDR1 KGHDR, CDR2 SFDVKD. The CDR3 totals 15 residues.

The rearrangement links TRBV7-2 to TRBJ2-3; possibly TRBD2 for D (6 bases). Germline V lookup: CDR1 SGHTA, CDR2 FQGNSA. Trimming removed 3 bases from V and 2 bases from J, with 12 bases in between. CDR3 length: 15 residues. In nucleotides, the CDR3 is TGTGCCAGCAGCTTCGCGGGGCTTACCACAGATACGCAGTATTTT. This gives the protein CASSFAGLTTDTQYF.

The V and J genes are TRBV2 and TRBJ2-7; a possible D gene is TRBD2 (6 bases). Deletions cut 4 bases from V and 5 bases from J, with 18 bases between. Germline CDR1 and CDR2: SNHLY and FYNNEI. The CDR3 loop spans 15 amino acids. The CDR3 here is CASSGVDGRKDEQYF. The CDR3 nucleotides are TGTGCCAGCAGTGGGGTCGACGGGAGAAAGGACGAGCAGTACTTC. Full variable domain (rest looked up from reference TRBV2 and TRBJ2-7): EPEVTQTPSHQVTQMGQEVILRCVPISNHLYFYWYRQILGQKVEFLVSFYNNEISEKSEIFDDQFSVERPDGSNFTLKIRSTKLEDSAMYFCASSGVDGRKDEQYFGPGTRLTVT.

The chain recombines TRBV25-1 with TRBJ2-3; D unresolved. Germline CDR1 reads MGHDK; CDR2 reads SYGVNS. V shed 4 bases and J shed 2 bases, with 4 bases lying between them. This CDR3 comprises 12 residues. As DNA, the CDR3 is TGTGCCAGCAGTGCAAACACAGATACGCAGTATTTT. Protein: CASSANTDTQYF.

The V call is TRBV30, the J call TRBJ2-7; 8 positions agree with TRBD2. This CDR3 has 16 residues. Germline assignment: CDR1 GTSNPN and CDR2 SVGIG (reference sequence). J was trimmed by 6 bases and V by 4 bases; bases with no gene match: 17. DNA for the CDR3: TGTGCCTGGATCCACCCCTCTCTCCGTCGGGAGGGCGAGCAGTACTTC. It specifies CAWIHPSLRREGEQYF. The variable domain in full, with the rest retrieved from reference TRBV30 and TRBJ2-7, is SQTIHQWPATLVQPVGSPLSLECTVEGTSNPNLYWYRQAAGRGLQLLFYSVGIGQISSEVPQNLSASRPQDRQFILSSKKLLLSDSGFYLCAWIHPSLRREGEQYFGPGTRLTVT.

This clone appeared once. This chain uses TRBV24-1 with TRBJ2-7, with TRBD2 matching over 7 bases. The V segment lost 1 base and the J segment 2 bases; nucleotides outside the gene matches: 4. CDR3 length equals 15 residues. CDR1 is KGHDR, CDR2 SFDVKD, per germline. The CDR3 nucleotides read TGTGCCACCAGTGATTTCCCCGGGGGGACCTACGAGCAGTACTTC. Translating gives CATSDFPGGTYEQYF.

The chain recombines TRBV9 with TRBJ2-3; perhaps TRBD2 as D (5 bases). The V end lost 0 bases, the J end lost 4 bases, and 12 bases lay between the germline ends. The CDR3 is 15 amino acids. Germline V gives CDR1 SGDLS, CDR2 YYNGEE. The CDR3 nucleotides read TGTGCCAGCAGCGTAGGTGGCGGGCTGGCAGATACGCAGTATTTT. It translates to CASSVGGGLADTQYF. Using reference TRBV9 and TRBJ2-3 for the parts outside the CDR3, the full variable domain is DSGVTQTPKHLITATGQRVTLRCSPRSGDLSVYWYQQSLDQGLQFLIQYYNGEERAKGNILERFSAQQFPDLHSELNLSSLELGDSALYFCASSVGGGLADTQYFGPGTRLTVL.

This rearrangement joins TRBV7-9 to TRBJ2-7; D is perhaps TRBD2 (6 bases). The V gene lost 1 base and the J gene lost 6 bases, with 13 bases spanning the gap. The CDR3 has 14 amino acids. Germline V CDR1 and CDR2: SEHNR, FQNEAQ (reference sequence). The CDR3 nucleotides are TGTGCCAGCAGCTTAGTGGTTCCCGGGGGCGAGCAGTACTTC. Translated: CASSLVVPGGEQYF.

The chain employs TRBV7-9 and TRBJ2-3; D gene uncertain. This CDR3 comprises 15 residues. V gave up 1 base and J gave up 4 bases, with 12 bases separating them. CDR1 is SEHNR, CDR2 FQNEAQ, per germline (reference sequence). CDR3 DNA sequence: TGTGCCAGCAGCTTAGGCCCGATAGAGGCAGATACGCAGTATTTT. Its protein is CASSLGPIEADTQYF.

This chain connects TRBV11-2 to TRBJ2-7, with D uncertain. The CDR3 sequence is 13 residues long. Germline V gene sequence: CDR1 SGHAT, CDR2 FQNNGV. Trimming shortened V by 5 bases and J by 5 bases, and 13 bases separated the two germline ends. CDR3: CASSKHVSHEQYF. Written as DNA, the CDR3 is TGTGCCAGCAGCAAACATGTTTCCCACGAGCAGTACTTC.

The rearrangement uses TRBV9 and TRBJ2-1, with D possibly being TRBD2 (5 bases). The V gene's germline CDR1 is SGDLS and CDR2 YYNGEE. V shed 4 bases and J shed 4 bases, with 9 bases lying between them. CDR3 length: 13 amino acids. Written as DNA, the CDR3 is TGTGCCAGCAGCCCTGCGGGTTACAATGAGCAGTTCTTC. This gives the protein CASSPAGYNEQFF.

CDR3 residues: CARENRGGGNQPQHF. The CDR3 coding sequence is TGTGCCAGGGAGAACAGGGGTGGTGGCAATCAGCCCCAGCATTTT. The chain recombines TRBV5-6 with TRBJ1-5, with TRBD1 matching 7 bases. CDR3 length: 15 residues. Unmatched junction bases numbered 10, after V lost 8 bases and J lost 2 bases. Germline CDR1 SGHDT, CDR2 YYEEEE.

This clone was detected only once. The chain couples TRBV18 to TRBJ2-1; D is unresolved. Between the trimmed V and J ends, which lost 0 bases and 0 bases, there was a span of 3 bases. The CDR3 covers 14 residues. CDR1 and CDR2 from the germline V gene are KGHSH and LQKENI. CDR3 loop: CASSPPSSYNEQFF. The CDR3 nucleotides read TGTGCCAGCTCACCACCGAGCTCCTACAATGAGCAGTTCTTC.

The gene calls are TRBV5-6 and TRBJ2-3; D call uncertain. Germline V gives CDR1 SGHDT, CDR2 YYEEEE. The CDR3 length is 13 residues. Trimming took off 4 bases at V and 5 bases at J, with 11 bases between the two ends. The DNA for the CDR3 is TGTGCCAGCAGCGTGCGACTTAGAGATACGCAGTATTTT. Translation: CASSVRLRDTQYF.

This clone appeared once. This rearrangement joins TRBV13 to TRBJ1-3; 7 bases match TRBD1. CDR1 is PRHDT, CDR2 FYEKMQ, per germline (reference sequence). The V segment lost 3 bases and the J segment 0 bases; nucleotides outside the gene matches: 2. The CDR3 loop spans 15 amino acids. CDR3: CASSLTGSSGNTIYF. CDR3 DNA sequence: TGTGCCAGCAGCTTGACAGGGAGCTCTGGAAACACCATATATTTT. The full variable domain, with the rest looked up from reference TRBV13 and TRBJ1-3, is AAGVIQSPRHLIKEKRETATLKCYPIPRHDTVYWYQQGPGQDPQFLISFYEKMQSDKGSIPDRFSAQQFSDYHSELNMSSLELGDSALYFCASSLTGSSGNTIYFGEGSWLTVV.

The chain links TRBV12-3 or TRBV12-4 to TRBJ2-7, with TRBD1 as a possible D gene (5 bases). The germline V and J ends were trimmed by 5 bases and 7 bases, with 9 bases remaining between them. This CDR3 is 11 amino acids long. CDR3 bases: TGTGCCAGCAGTCCAGGGTTTGAGCAGTACTTC. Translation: CASSPGFEQYF.

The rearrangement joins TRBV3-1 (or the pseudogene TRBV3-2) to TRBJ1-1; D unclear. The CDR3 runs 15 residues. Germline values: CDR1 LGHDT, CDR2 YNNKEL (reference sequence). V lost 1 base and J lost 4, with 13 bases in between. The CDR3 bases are TGTGCCAGCAGCCAAGTATCAGGCCCCGGCACTGAAGCTTTCTTT. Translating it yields CASSQVSGPGTEAFF.